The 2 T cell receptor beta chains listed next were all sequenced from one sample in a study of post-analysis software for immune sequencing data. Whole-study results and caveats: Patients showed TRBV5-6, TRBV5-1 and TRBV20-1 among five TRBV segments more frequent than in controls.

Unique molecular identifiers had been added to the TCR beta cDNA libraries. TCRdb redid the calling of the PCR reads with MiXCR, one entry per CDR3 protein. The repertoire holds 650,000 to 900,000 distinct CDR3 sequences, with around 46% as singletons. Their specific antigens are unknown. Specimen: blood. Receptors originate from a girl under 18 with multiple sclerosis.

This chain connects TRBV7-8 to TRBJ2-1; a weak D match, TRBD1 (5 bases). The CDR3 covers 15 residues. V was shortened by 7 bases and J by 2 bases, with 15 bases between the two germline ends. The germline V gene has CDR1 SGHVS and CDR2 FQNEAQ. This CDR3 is CASMTDTPTYNEQFF. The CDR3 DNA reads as TGTGCCAGCATGACAGACACCCCGACCTACAATGAGCAGTTCTTC. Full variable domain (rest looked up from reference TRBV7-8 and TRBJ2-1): GAGVSQSPRYKVAKRGQDVALRCDPISGHVSLFWYQQALGQGPEFLTYFQNEAQLDKSGLPSDRFFAERPEGSVSTLKIQRTQQEDSAVYLCASMTDTPTYNEQFFGPGTRLTVL.

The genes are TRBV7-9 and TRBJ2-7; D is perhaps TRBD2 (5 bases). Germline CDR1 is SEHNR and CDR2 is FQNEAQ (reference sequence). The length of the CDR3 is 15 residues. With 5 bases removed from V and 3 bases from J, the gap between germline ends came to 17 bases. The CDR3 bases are TGTGCCAGCAGCCCACGACTATCGAACATCTACGAGCAGTACTTC. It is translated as CASSPRLSNIYEQYF.